The 31 T cell receptor beta chains below all came from one sample that was sequenced in a study of cytomegalovirus exposure and HLA in healthy donors (dated by TCRdb to about 2017). The library relied on the immunoSEQ multiplex PCR assay. A mixture of 60 forward primers for TCR Vbeta segments and 13 reverse primers for TCR Jbeta segments was used in the multiplex PCR. The table was pulled from immuneACCESS by TCRdb, which kept in-frame rearrangements only. Such tables lose some clones; where checked, under half of the loss comes from unresolved V genes, and the rest has no known cause. The sample table contains fewer than 250,000 clones; only one count was recorded for about 80% of them. 1.5% to 2% of the sample comes from the top ten. Sample: PBMCs. The receptors stem from a young man in good health and CMV-seronegative.

This chain connects TRBV19 to TRBJ1-2; the D is unclear. The CDR3 spans 15 residues. Germline CDR1 LNHDA, CDR2 SQIVND (reference sequence). Trimming took off 0 bases at V and 2 bases at J, with 10 bases between the two ends. The CDR3 nucleotides read TGTGCCAGTAGTATAGAGTCGGGTTTCAACTATGGCTACACCTTC. Residues: CASSIESGFNYGYTF.

Comment on this clone: One junction end disagrees with the germline gene, perhaps due to a read error. This chain links TRBV6-6 with TRBJ2-3, with D unresolved. This CDR3 has 11 amino acids. Per the germline V gene, CDR1 is MNHNY and CDR2 is SVGAGI (reference sequence). The CDR3 is CASSADDRRDF. The CDR3 DNA reads TGTGCCAGCAGTGCCGATGACCGCCGGGATTTT.

This clone was seen more than once but under ten times. The gene calls are TRBV6-1 and TRBJ2-7; D gene ambiguous. The ends were cut back, 5 bases at V and 1 base at J, with 12 bases in the middle. The CDR3 loop spans 14 amino acids. CDR1 and CDR2 from the germline V gene are MNHNS and SASEGT. The DNA for the CDR3 is TGTGCCAGCAGTCAAAATGCAGGTTCCTACGAGCAGTACTTC. Translated: CASSQNAGSYEQYF.

The genes are TRBV7-2 and TRBJ1-1; TRBD1 matches at 7 bases. The germline V gene encodes CDR1 SGHTA and CDR2 FQGNSA. This CDR3 has 13 residues. The V and J ends lost 2 bases and 3 bases, in that order; junction bases with no gene match: 0. The CDR3 DNA reads TGTGCCAGCAGCTTACAGGGGGACACTGAAGCTTTCTTT. Translated: CASSLQGDTEAFF.

The J gene is TRBJ2-1, the V gene TRBV7-2; the match to TRBD2 covers 7 bases. This CDR3 region has 17 residues. Germline V gives CDR1 SGHTA, CDR2 FQGNSA. Trimming took 5 bases from V and 4 from J; bases not matched to a gene: 14. CDR3 coding DNA: TGTGCCAGCAGCCCCCTCGCGGGAGAGGGTTCGTACAATGAGCAGTTCTTC. This translates into CASSPLAGEGSYNEQFF.

This clone was seen more than once but under ten times. This chain uses TRBV11-2 with TRBJ2-2; TRBD1 is a possible D gene (6 bases). The CDR3 has 17 residues. CDR1 SGHAT and CDR2 FQNNGV come from the germline V gene. The germline V and J ends were trimmed by 5 bases and 2 bases, with 18 bases remaining between them. CDR3 nucleotides: TGTGCCAGCAGCACCGCGAGTGGGACACAAAACACCGGGGAGCTGTTTTTT. Translation gives CASSTASGTQNTGELFF. The whole variable domain, remainder taken from reference TRBV11-2 and TRBJ2-2, is EAGVAQSPRYKIIEKRQSVAFWCNPISGHATLYWYQQILGQGPKLLIQFQNNGVVDDSQLPKDRFSAERLKGVDSTLKIQPAKLEDSAVYLCASSTASGTQNTGELFFGEGSRLTVL.

This clone was found a few times. The J gene is TRBJ1-2, the V gene TRBV6-1, with 7 nucleotides matching TRBD1. The CDR3 loop spans 14 amino acids. V dropped 1 base and J dropped 4; count of bases not matched to a gene: 3. Germline loops: CDR1 MNHNS, CDR2 SASEGT. CDR3 bases: TGTGCCAGCAGTGAAGTGACAGGGAGCTATGGCTACACCTTC. Translation: CASSEVTGSYGYTF.

The CDR3 DNA sequence: TGTGCCAGCAGAACGACAGGAGGAGACTATGGCTACACCTTC. This gives the protein CASRTTGGDYGYTF. The rearrangement links TRBV25-1 to TRBJ1-2, with D perhaps matching TRBD1 (6 bases). The CDR3 is 14 residues long. V was clipped by 6 bases and J by 3 bases, with 14 bases between them. Germline values: CDR1 MGHDK, CDR2 SYGVNS.

The chain has TRBV7-9 and TRBJ2-3; possible D gene TRBD2, 7 bases. The germline V gene encodes CDR1 SEHNR and CDR2 FQNEAQ (reference sequence). The CDR3 is 14 amino acids. Between the trimmed V and J ends, which lost 1 base and 7 bases, there was a span of 12 bases. This CDR3 is CASSLEGGPHTQYF. DNA of the CDR3: TGTGCCAGCAGCTTAGAGGGGGGGCCTCATACGCAGTATTTT.

The rearrangement uses TRBV11-3 and TRBJ2-1, with 13 bases lining up with TRBD2. The V segment lost 4 bases and the J segment 8 bases; nucleotides outside the gene matches: 11. The CDR3 extends over 17 amino acids. CDR1 is SGHNT and CDR2 is YENEEA in the germline V gene. The CDR3: CASSWGLAGRGLDEQFF. The CDR3 DNA sequence: TGTGCCAGCAGCTGGGGACTAGCGGGACGTGGGTTGGATGAGCAGTTCTTC.

The V and J genes are TRBV5-4 and TRBJ1-2, with a weak D call TRBD1 (5 bases). The CDR3 runs to 18 residues. Germline CDR1 is SGHNT and CDR2 is YYREEE (reference sequence). Trimming pared 4 bases from V and 1 base from J, leaving 23 bases between. The CDR3 protein is CASSPRDPATTINYGYTF. As DNA, the CDR3 is TGTGCCAGCAGCCCGCGGGACCCTGCAACAACCATTAACTATGGCTACACCTTC.

The chain has TRBV11-2 and TRBJ2-1, with 11 positions matching TRBD2. CDR1 and CDR2 from the germline V gene are SGHAT and FQNNGV. Trimming at V came to 5 bases and at J to 8 bases, leaving 11 bases not matched to a gene. CDR3 length: 16 residues. CDR3 region: CASSVVASGRTDEQFF. The CDR3 DNA sequence: TGTGCCAGCAGCGTAGTAGCTAGCGGGAGGACCGATGAGCAGTTCTTC.

V usage is TRBV6-5 and J usage is TRBJ1-4; no definite D call. Germline assignment: CDR1 MNHEY and CDR2 SVGAGI. The V end was cut by 2 bases, the J end by 0 bases, with 7 bases between. The CDR3 has 15 amino acids. The CDR3 sequence: CASSYVAATNEKLFF. The CDR3, as DNA: TGTGCCAGCAGTTACGTGGCTGCAACTAATGAAAAACTGTTTTTT.

This sequence joins TRBV7-2 and TRBJ1-3; D is ambiguous. Trimming stripped 1 base from V and 0 bases from J, with 7 bases between. Germline-derived CDR1 and CDR2 are SGHTA and FQGNSA. The CDR3 is 15 amino acids. This CDR3 is CASSLVSSSGNTIYF. CDR3 coding DNA: TGTGCCAGCAGCTTAGTTTCCAGCTCTGGAAACACCATATATTTT.

The chain combines TRBV27 with TRBJ2-7, with D perhaps matching TRBD1 (6 bases). The CDR3 runs 15 residues. Germline assignment: CDR1 MNHEY and CDR2 SMNVEV (reference sequence). V was clipped by 7 bases and J by 3 bases, with 19 bases between them. The CDR3 coding sequence is TGTGCCAGCAATAAAGCAGGGGATAGCTACTACGAGCAGTACTTC. Translating gives CASNKAGDSYYEQYF.

This chain joins TRBV11-3 and TRBJ2-3; tentative D call: TRBD1 (5 bases). V lost 4 bases, J lost 2 bases, and 10 bases lay in between. Germline V gene sequence: CDR1 SGHNT, CDR2 YENEEA. The CDR3 is 14 residues long. This CDR3 reads CASSSRVDTDTQYF. The CDR3 DNA reads TGTGCCAGCAGCTCCAGGGTAGACACAGATACGCAGTATTTT.

The chain couples TRBV7-2 to TRBJ2-1; D gene uncertain. The V end was cut by 1 base, the J end by 6 bases, with 16 bases between. Germline V gives CDR1 SGHTA, CDR2 FQGNSA. CDR3 size: 16 residues. CDR3: CASSLVASSTGNEQFF. The DNA for the CDR3 is TGTGCCAGCAGCTTAGTGGCTAGTAGTACTGGCAATGAGCAGTTCTTC.

The chain employs TRBV4-2 and TRBJ2-5; 9 bases are shared with TRBD2. Per the germline V gene, CDR1 is LGHNA and CDR2 is YNFKEQ. V trimming: 0 bases; J trimming: 1 base; junction bases outside the gene matches: 6. CDR3 length: 17 residues. CDR3 in amino acids: CASSQDPASGAQETQYF. The CDR3 region has the DNA TGTGCCAGCAGCCAAGACCCGGCTAGCGGGGCCCAAGAGACCCAGTACTTC.

J is TRBJ2-7 and V is TRBV5-1; 7 bases align to TRBD1. CDR1 and CDR2 from the germline V gene are SGHRS and YFSETQ. The CDR3 length is 15 residues. V lost 4 bases to trimming and J lost 7 bases; unmatched junction nucleotides: 14. CDR3 nucleotides: TGCGCCAGCAGCCCTCAGGGACAGCCGCCTGGGGAGCAGTACTTC. This codes for CASSPQGQPPGEQYF. The whole variable domain, remainder taken from reference TRBV5-1 and TRBJ2-7, is KAGVTQTPRYLIKTRGQQVTLSCSPISGHRSVSWYQQTPGQGLQFLFEYFSETQRNKGNFPGRFSGRQFSNSRSEMNVSTLELGDSALYLCASSPQGQPPGEQYFGPGTRLTVT.

The rearrangement links TRBV5-1 to TRBJ2-7, with 9 bases matching TRBD1. From germline, CDR1 is SGHRS and CDR2 YFSETQ. The CDR3 spans 15 residues. V lost 0 bases and J lost 5; bases outside the gene matches: 6. As DNA, the CDR3 is TGCGCCAGCAGCTTGGGACAGGGGGTTGTCGACGAGCAGTACTTC. As protein: CASSLGQGVVDEQYF.

V and J are TRBV2 and TRBJ2-1; 7 bases fit TRBD1. The trim removed 4 bases at V and 8 bases at J, leaving 8 bases unmatched. Germline V lookup: CDR1 SNHLY, CDR2 FYNNEI. CDR3 size: 14 residues. CDR3 sequence reads: CASSVDRVVDEQFF. The CDR3 DNA sequence: TGTGCCAGCAGTGTAGACAGGGTGGTTGATGAGCAGTTCTTC. Full variable domain (outside the CDR3, taken from reference TRBV2 and TRBJ2-1): EPEVTQTPSHQVTQMGQEVILRCVPISNHLYFYWYRQILGQKVEFLVSFYNNEISEKSEIFDDQFSVERPDGSNFTLKIRSTKLEDSAMYFCASSVDRVVDEQFFGPGTRLTVL.

The V gene is TRBV7-9, the J gene TRBJ1-3; D gene uncertain. V was pared by 5 bases and J by 2 bases, with 13 bases between. Germline CDR1 SEHNR, CDR2 FQNEAQ (reference sequence). The CDR3 is 15 amino acids. Here the CDR3 DNA reads TGTGCCAGCAGCCGCCCCTCGGTTGCTGGAAACACCATATATTTT. Translation: CASSRPSVAGNTIYF.

Only one count was recorded for this clone. The chain combines TRBV5-1 with TRBJ2-3; TRBD1 agrees at 9 bases. This CDR3 comprises 16 residues. V lost 0 bases, J lost 6 bases, and 8 bases stayed unmatched. Per the germline V gene, CDR1 is SGHRS and CDR2 is YFSETQ. The CDR3 bases are TGCGCCAGCAGCTTGGCCCTACAGGGGGCGGCGGATACGCAGTATTTT. It translates to CASSLALQGAADTQYF.

The chain employs TRBV29-1 and TRBJ1-1; 7 bases are shared with TRBD1. The length of the CDR3 is 14 residues. Germline V CDR1 and CDR2: SQVTM, ANQGSEA. The J segment lost 0 bases and the V segment lost 6 bases, leaving 7 bases of the junction unmatched. The CDR3 coding sequence is TGCAGCGTGGGGACAGAAATGATGAACACTGAAGCTTTCTTT. Translating it yields CSVGTEMMNTEAFF.

The rearrangement links TRBV6-5 to TRBJ1-4; weak D call: TRBD1 (6 bases). The CDR3 runs 15 residues. Trimming stripped 9 bases from V and 11 bases from J, with 25 bases between. CDR1 is MNHEY, CDR2 SVGAGI, per germline. CDR3 amino acids: CASRGELQGPEKLFF. Here the CDR3 DNA reads TGTGCCAGTCGGGGGGAATTACAGGGACCTGAGAAACTGTTTTTT.

V is TRBV19 and J is TRBJ2-1; D is uncertain. CDR1 and CDR2 from the germline V gene are LNHDA and SQIVND (reference sequence). This CDR3 has 14 amino acids. The ends were cut back, 1 base at V and 9 bases at J, with 13 bases in the middle. The CDR3 coding sequence is TGTGCCAGTAGTATAGCGAACCTCCTCGGTGAGCAGTTCTTC. This gives the protein CASSIANLLGEQFF.

The chain recombines TRBV10-3 with TRBJ2-7; D is ambiguous. This CDR3 region has 16 residues. Per the germline V gene, CDR1 is ENHRY and CDR2 is SYGVKD. Trimming cost V 1 base and J 4 bases, with 17 bases left between them. The CDR3 DNA reads as TGTGCCATCAGTGAGTACGACATCCCGCTTGGGTACGAGCAGTACTTC. This sequence encodes CAISEYDIPLGYEQYF.

The gene calls are TRBV10-3 and TRBJ2-5; 11 nucleotides line up with TRBD2. V lost 6 bases to trimming and J lost 1 base; unmatched junction nucleotides: 4. Germline V gene data show CDR1 as ENHRY and CDR2 as SYGVKD. The length of the CDR3 is 15 residues. CDR3 sequence (DNA): TGTGCCATCAGCTCGACTAGCGGGGCCCAAGAGACCCAGTACTTC. It encodes CAISSTSGAQETQYF.

The chain combines TRBV19 with TRBJ1-1; D is possibly TRBD1 (6 bases). Germline CDR1 and CDR2: LNHDA and SQIVND (reference sequence). Trimming shortened V by 4 bases and J by 6 bases, and 12 bases separated the two germline ends. The CDR3 has 13 residues. The CDR3 DNA is TGTGCCAGTAGTACCTCGGGGGGCGCTGAAGCTTTCTTT. Protein: CASSTSGGAEAFF. The complete variable domain, with remaining parts taken from reference TRBV19 and TRBJ1-1, reads DGGITQSPKYLFRKEGQNVTLSCEQNLNHDAMYWYRQDPGQGLRLIYYSQIVNDFQKGDIAEGYSVSREKKESFPLTVTSAQKNPTAFYLCASSTSGGAEAFFGQGTRLTVV.

This clone was observed a few times. V is TRBV6-6 and J is TRBJ1-1, with D unclear. Trimming stripped 8 bases from V and 1 base from J, with 11 bases between. Looked up from germline, CDR1 is MNHNY and CDR2 is SVGAGI (reference sequence). The CDR3 has 13 residues. In DNA, the CDR3 is TGTGCCAGCCTTATTACACCGAACACTGAAGCTTTCTTT. Residues: CASLITPNTEAFF.

This chain uses TRBV5-1 with TRBJ2-7; 8 bases are shared with TRBD1. Unmatched junction bases numbered 11, after V lost 5 bases and J lost 4 bases. Germline V CDR1 and CDR2: SGHRS, YFSETQ. The CDR3 contains 15 residues. The CDR3 DNA is TGCGCCAGCAGAGGACAGGGTAGCTTGATGTACGAGCAGTACTTC. Amino acid sequence: CASRGQGSLMYEQYF. Using reference TRBV5-1 and TRBJ2-7 for the parts outside the CDR3, the full variable domain is KAGVTQTPRYLIKTRGQQVTLSCSPISGHRSVSWYQQTPGQGLQFLFEYFSETQRNKGNFPGRFSGRQFSNSRSEMNVSTLELGDSALYLCASRGQGSLMYEQYFGPGTRLTVT.